One sample yielded the 26 T cell receptor beta chains listed below, sequenced in a study of T cell changes during pregnancy in multiple sclerosis. The assay was immunoSEQ multiplex PCR, and TCRdb's table has in-frame clones only and misses some. This sample has around 70,000 clones; over 90% occur once, and the top ten carry around 0.3%. Material: CD4+ T cells from peripheral blood mononuclear cells, obtained after pregnancy. The source of these receptors is a female donor with multiple sclerosis, enrolled in a pregnancy study.

CDR3 amino acids: CASSEEGKGRTMGGYTF. The CDR3 DNA reads as TGTGCCAGCAGTGAGGAGGGGAAGGGGCGCACTATGGGTGGCTACACCTTC. This chain joins TRBV2 and TRBJ1-2; D is perhaps TRBD1 (5 bases). V was cut by 3 bases and J by 7 bases, with 24 bases left in between. This CDR3 spans 17 amino acids. The germline gives CDR1 SNHLY, CDR2 FYNNEI.

This clone has a handful of counts. The J gene is TRBJ2-5, the V gene TRBV5-6; TRBD2 matches at 9 bases. J was trimmed by 5 bases and V by 2 bases; bases with no gene match: 7. Germline V lookup: CDR1 SGHDT, CDR2 YYEEEE. There are 15 residues in the CDR3. The CDR3 bases are TGTGCCAGCAGCTTTAGCGGGGGCCGCGGGGAGACCCAGTACTTC. Its translation is CASSFSGGRGETQYF.

The V and J genes are TRBV30 and TRBJ1-1; 7 bases match TRBD1. The CDR3 runs to 11 residues. Germline CDR1 and CDR2: GTSNPN and SVGIG (reference sequence). Germline trimming cut 2 bases from V and 7 bases from J; bases unmatched to any gene: 1. The CDR3 sequence is CAWSRDSEAFF. CDR3 coding DNA: TGTGCCTGGAGTCGGGACAGTGAAGCTTTCTTT.

The chain links TRBV6-1 to TRBJ2-7; 12 bases map to TRBD1. CDR3 length: 13 residues. With 11 bases clipped from V and 4 bases from J, the junction kept 6 bases outside the gene matches. Looked up from germline, CDR1 is MNHNS and CDR2 is SASEGT. The CDR3 bases are TGTGCCTCCTGGGACAGGGGGCTTTACGAGCAGTACTTC. It yields the protein CASWDRGLYEQYF.

The J gene is TRBJ2-7, the V gene TRBV4-1, with D possibly TRBD2 on 6 matching bases. Germline-derived CDR1 and CDR2 are MGHRA and YSYEKL. This CDR3 is built from 12 residues. V was clipped by 4 bases and J by 12 bases, with 16 bases between them. CDR3 DNA sequence: TGCGCCAGCAGCCCCGCCGGGACTTTTCTGTACTTC. Its protein product is CASSPAGTFLYF.

The rearrangement links TRBV4-1 to TRBJ2-6, with D possibly TRBD1 on 5 matching bases. CDR3 length: 16 residues. CDR1 and CDR2 (germline): MGHRA, YSYEKL. V lost 3 bases, J lost 2 bases, and 11 bases lay in between. CDR3 in DNA: TGCGCCAGCAGCCAGCGAGCAGGGACTGGGGCCAACGTCCTGACTTTC. The encoded protein is CASSQRAGTGANVLTF.

The chain carries TRBV19 and TRBJ2-3, with 8 bases that match TRBD2. V trimming: 7 bases; J trimming: 5 bases; junction bases outside the gene matches: 8. Looked up from germline, CDR1 is LNHDA and CDR2 is SQIVND (reference sequence). This CDR3 is built from 14 residues. DNA of the CDR3: TGTGCCAGTACGCAGCGGGGGCAGGGAGATACGCAGTATTTT. It encodes CASTQRGQGDTQYF. The whole variable domain, remainder taken from reference TRBV19 and TRBJ2-3, is DGGITQSPKYLFRKEGQNVTLSCEQNLNHDAMYWYRQDPGQGLRLIYYSQIVNDFQKGDIAEGYSVSREKKESFPLTVTSAQKNPTAFYLCASTQRGQGDTQYFGPGTRLTVL.

The chain employs TRBV27 and TRBJ2-7; the match to TRBD2 covers 9 bases. The germline V gene has CDR1 MNHEY and CDR2 SMNVEV (reference sequence). The J segment lost 2 bases and the V segment lost 2 bases, leaving 4 bases of the junction unmatched. There are 15 residues in the CDR3. The CDR3 DNA reads TGTGCCAGCAGTTTACTGGCGGGAGGGCCCTACGAGCAGTACTTC. Encoded protein: CASSLLAGGPYEQYF.

The genes are TRBV29-1 and TRBJ1-1, with D perhaps TRBD1 (6 bases). This CDR3 region has 13 residues. CDR1 is SQVTM, CDR2 ANQGSEA, per germline. V was clipped by 4 bases and J by 0 bases, with 9 bases between them. DNA of the CDR3: TGCAGCGTTGCACAGGGACTGAACACTGAAGCTTTCTTT. This translates into CSVAQGLNTEAFF.

The J gene is TRBJ2-3, the V gene TRBV6-5; D not resolved. CDR3 length equals 16 residues. V dropped 2 bases and J dropped 2 bases, with 14 bases sitting between them. Germline V gene sequence: CDR1 MNHEY, CDR2 SVGAGI. CDR3 nucleotide sequence: TGTGCCAGCAGTTACCAGCTGGGCCAGTTCACAGATACGCAGTATTTT. This gives the protein CASSYQLGQFTDTQYF.

This clone showed up just a few times. The V and J genes are TRBV19 and TRBJ1-3; 8 nucleotides line up with TRBD1. J was trimmed by 0 bases and V by 5 bases; bases with no gene match: 9. The V gene's germline CDR1 is LNHDA and CDR2 SQIVND (reference sequence). CDR3 length: 17 amino acids. In DNA, the CDR3 is TGTGCCAGTAGTGACCAAGGGACAGGACGCTCTGGAAACACCATATATTTT. This sequence encodes CASSDQGTGRSGNTIYF.

The genes are TRBV5-4 and TRBJ2-3, with 7 positions matching TRBD1. J lost 0 bases, V lost 5 bases, and 9 bases had no gene match. The CDR3 is 16 residues long. Germline V gives CDR1 SGHNT, CDR2 YYREEE (reference sequence). This CDR3 is CASRKKTGPSTDTQYF. The CDR3 DNA reads TGTGCCAGCAGGAAAAAGACAGGGCCAAGCACAGATACGCAGTATTTT. The variable domain in full, completed from reference TRBV5-4 and TRBJ2-3, reads ETGVTQSPTHLIKTRGQQVTLRCSSQSGHNTVSWYQQALGQGPQFIFQYYREEENGRGNFPPRFSGLQFPNYSSELNVNALELDDSALYLCASRKKTGPSTDTQYFGPGTRLTVL.

V is TRBV29-1 and J is TRBJ1-6; 7 bases are a match to TRBD1. The V gene end was trimmed by 5 bases and the J gene end by 0 bases; junction bases not matched to a gene: 10. CDR3 size: 17 residues. The germline V gene encodes CDR1 SQVTM and CDR2 ANQGSEA. The CDR3, as DNA: TGCAGCGTTCCACGGACAGGCGCAAGCTCCTATAATTCACCCCTCCACTTT. As protein: CSVPRTGASSYNSPLHF.

The V gene is TRBV30, the J gene TRBJ1-2; possibly TRBD1 for D (5 bases). Germline V gene lookup returns CDR1 GTSNPN and CDR2 SVGIG (reference sequence). V was trimmed by 1 base and J by 4 bases, leaving 13 bases between them. CDR3 length: 14 residues. The CDR3 DNA follows: TGTGCCTGGAGTGCCGGGGGGGGGATCTATGGCTACACCTTC. Its translation is CAWSAGGGIYGYTF.

This clone was seen only once. CDR3 coding DNA: TGTGCCAGTAGTATAGGTTTCTCTGGAGCTGAAGCTTTCTTT. Translated: CASSIGFSGAEAFF. This chain connects TRBV19 to TRBJ1-1; D is ambiguous. V shed 1 base and J shed 6 bases, with 12 bases lying between them. Germline V lookup: CDR1 LNHDA, CDR2 SQIVND (reference sequence). The CDR3 is 14 residues long.

The genes are TRBV11-2 and TRBJ2-2; 7 bases map to TRBD2. Germline V lookup: CDR1 SGHAT, CDR2 FQNNGV. V lost 5 bases to trimming and J lost 7 bases; unmatched junction nucleotides: 13. This CDR3 is 16 amino acids long. The CDR3 is CASSQPGLRLIGELFF. Here the CDR3 DNA reads TGTGCCAGCAGCCAGCCGGGACTACGTCTTATCGGGGAGCTGTTTTTT.

The chain employs TRBV18 and TRBJ2-2; 7 bases are a match to TRBD1. Trimming removed 6 bases from V and 5 bases from J; junction bases left unmatched: 6. From germline, CDR1 is KGHSH and CDR2 LQKENI. This CDR3 is 14 amino acids long. The CDR3 DNA reads TGTGCCAGCTCCCCTCCACAGGGGACCGGGGAGCTGTTTTTT. It translates to CASSPPQGTGELFF.

The rearrangement links TRBV4-1 to TRBJ2-2; D might be TRBD1 (6 bases). V was clipped by 3 bases and J by 6 bases, with 11 bases between them. The CDR3 is 14 residues long. Germline loops: CDR1 MGHRA, CDR2 YSYEKL. The CDR3 protein is CASSHDTGSGELFF. For the CDR3, the DNA is TGCGCCAGCAGCCATGACACAGGGTCCGGGGAGCTGTTTTTT.

V and J are TRBV7-2 and TRBJ2-1; TRBD2 aligns across 7 bases. Germline V gene data show CDR1 as SGHTA and CDR2 as FQGNSA. The length of the CDR3 is 15 residues. V was clipped by 4 bases and J by 7 bases; unmatched bases: 10. CDR3 residues: CASSSSRGVRNEQFF. The CDR3 bases are TGTGCCAGCAGCTCAAGCCGGGGGGTAAGGAATGAGCAGTTCTTC.

This chain links TRBV5-1 with TRBJ1-1; 11 positions match TRBD1. The germline V gene has CDR1 SGHRS and CDR2 YFSETQ. V lost 0 bases to trimming and J lost 4 bases; unmatched junction nucleotides: 8. The CDR3 has 17 amino acids. CDR3 protein: CASSLADRGRGSTEAFF. CDR3 in DNA: TGCGCCAGCAGCTTGGCGGACAGGGGGCGCGGGAGCACTGAAGCTTTCTTT.

The chain couples TRBV6-4 to TRBJ2-1; 11 nucleotides agree with TRBD2. CDR1 is MRHNA, CDR2 SNTAGT, per germline. The J segment lost 2 bases and the V segment lost 5 bases, leaving 2 bases of the junction unmatched. This CDR3 has 15 residues. The CDR3 protein is CASSPLAGAYNEQFF. The DNA of the CDR3 is TGTGCCAGCAGTCCACTAGCGGGGGCCTACAATGAGCAGTTCTTC.

The gene calls are TRBV2 and TRBJ2-7; TRBD2 is a possible D gene (6 bases). The CDR3 length is 14 residues. V lost 6 bases, J lost 2 bases, and 14 bases lay in between. CDR1 and CDR2 (germline): SNHLY, FYNNEI. The CDR3 nucleotides are TGTGCCAGCAGCCCTAGACTAGTCGCCTACGAGCAGTACTTC. Protein sequence: CASSPRLVAYEQYF.

The chain combines TRBV29-1 with TRBJ2-2, with a possible D match to TRBD2 (6 bases). Germline-derived CDR1 and CDR2 are SQVTM and ANQGSEA. V shed 7 bases and J shed 5 bases, with 20 bases lying between them. The CDR3 is 15 amino acids. The DNA of the CDR3 is TGCAGCGCCGCCATCGGGACTTATAAGACCGGGGAGCTGTTTTTT. This translates into CSAAIGTYKTGELFF.

J is TRBJ2-1 and V is TRBV18, with D possibly TRBD2 on 6 matching bases. The V end was cut by 4 bases, the J end by 0 bases, with 10 bases between. Per the germline V gene, CDR1 is KGHSH and CDR2 is LQKENI. The CDR3 loop spans 15 amino acids. The CDR3: CASSLADSSYNEQFF. The CDR3 nucleotides read TGTGCCAGCTCACTAGCGGATAGCTCCTACAATGAGCAGTTCTTC.

The chain has TRBV6-5 and TRBJ1-2; D remains unclear. The CDR3 covers 15 residues. Looked up from germline, CDR1 is MNHEY and CDR2 is SVGAGI. V was trimmed by 0 bases and J by 3 bases, leaving 11 bases between them. The CDR3 loop reads CASSYSALEDYGYTF. In DNA, the CDR3 is TGTGCCAGCAGTTACTCGGCCCTGGAGGACTATGGCTACACCTTC.

The chain is built from TRBV7-9 and TRBJ2-7; D perhaps matches TRBD1 (6 bases). The CDR3 is made up of 15 amino acids. Trimming took off 4 bases at V and 5 bases at J, with 18 bases between the two ends. CDR1 and CDR2 (germline): SEHNR, FQNEAQ (reference sequence). CDR3 coding DNA: TGTGCCAGCAGCTCGGACAGTTTCAACGTCCACGAGCAGTACTTC. This gives the protein CASSSDSFNVHEQYF.